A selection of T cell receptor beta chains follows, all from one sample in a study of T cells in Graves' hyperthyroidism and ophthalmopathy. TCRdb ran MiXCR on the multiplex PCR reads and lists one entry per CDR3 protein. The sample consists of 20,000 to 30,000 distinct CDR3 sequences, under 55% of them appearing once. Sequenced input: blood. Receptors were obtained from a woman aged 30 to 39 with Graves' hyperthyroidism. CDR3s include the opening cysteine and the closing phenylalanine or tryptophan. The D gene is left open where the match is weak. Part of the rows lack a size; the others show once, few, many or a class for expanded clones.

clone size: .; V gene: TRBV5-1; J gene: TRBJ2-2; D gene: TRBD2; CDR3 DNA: TGCGCCAGCAGTACCTTAGCGGGAACGGCCGGGGAGCTGTTTTTT; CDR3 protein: CASSTLAGTAGELFF
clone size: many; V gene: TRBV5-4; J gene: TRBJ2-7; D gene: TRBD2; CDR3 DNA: TGTGCCAGCAGCAAAGCGGGAGGATACTACGAGCAGTACTTC; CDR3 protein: CASSKAGGYYEQYF
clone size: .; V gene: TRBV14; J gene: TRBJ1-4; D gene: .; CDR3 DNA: TGTGCCAGCAGCCAAGGAGGGGACGGTAATGAAAAACTGTTTTTT; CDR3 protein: CASSQGGDGNEKLFF
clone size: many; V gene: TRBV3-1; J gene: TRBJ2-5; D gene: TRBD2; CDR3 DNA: TGTGCCAGCAGCCAAGAAACTCTTAGCGGGAGGACCCAGTACTTC; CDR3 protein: CASSQETLSGRTQYF
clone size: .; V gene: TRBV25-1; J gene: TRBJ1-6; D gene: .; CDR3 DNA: TGTGCCAGCAGTGCGAGGAATAATTCACCCCTCCACTTT; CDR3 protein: CASSARNNSPLHF
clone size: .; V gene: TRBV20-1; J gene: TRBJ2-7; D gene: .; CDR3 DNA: TGCAGTGCTAGTTTTGCGTTGGGGCTCGAGCAGTACTTC; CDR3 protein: CSASFALGLEQYF
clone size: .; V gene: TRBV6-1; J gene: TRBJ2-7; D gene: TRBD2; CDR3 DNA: TGTGCCAGCAGTGAATGGCTAGTGGGAGGGCCCTCCGACGAGCAGTACTTC; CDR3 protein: CASSEWLVGGPSDEQYF
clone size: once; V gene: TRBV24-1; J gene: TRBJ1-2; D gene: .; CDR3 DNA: TGTGCCACCAGTGACTCGAGGCGGGGCTACACCTTC; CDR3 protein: CATSDSRRGYTF
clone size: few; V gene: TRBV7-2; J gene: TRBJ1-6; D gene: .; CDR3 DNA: TGTGCCAGCAGGGCGCAGGTCGGTAATTCACCCCTCCACTTT; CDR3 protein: CASRAQVGNSPLHF
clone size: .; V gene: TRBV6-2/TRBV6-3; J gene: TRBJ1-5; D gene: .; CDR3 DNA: TGTGCCAGCAGCGACCAGCCCCAGCATTTT; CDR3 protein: CASSDQPQHF
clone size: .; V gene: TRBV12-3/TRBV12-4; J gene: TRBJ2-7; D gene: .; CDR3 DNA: TGTGCCAGCAGAGCTAGTAGCAGTTCCTACGAGCAGTACTTC; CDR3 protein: CASRASSSSYEQYF
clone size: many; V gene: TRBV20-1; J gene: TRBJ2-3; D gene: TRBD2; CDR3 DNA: TGCAGTGCTACAGATCGGACTAGCGGGGAATCAGATACGCAGTATTTT; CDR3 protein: CSATDRTSGESDTQYF
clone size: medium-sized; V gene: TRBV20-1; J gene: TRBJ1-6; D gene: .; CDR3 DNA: TGCAGTGCTAGACCGCGGGGGGCTGATTCACCCCTCCACTTT; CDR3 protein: CSARPRGADSPLHF
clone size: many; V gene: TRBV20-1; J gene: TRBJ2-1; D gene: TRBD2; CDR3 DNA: TGCAGTGCTAGAGATCGAGGGACTAGCGGCCACAATGAGCAGTTCTTC; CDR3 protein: CSARDRGTSGHNEQFF
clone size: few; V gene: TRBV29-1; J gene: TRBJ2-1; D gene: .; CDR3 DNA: TGCAGCGTTGTTGCGGATTATGAGCAGTTCTTC; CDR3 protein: CSVVADYEQFF
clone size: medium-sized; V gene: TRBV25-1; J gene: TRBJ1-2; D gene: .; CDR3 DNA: TGTGCCAGCAGTGACCGGATAGGGAGCTATGGCTACACCTTC; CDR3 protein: CASSDRIGSYGYTF
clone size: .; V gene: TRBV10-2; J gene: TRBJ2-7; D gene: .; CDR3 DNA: TGCGCCAGCAGTGAGCCTCGGACTATCTCCTACGAGCAGAGCTTC; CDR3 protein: CASSEPRTISYEQSF
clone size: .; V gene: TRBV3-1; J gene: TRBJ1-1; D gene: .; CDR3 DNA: TGTGCCAGCAGCCAAGTACTTGGGAGGGGGTCTGAAGCTTTCTTT; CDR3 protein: CASSQVLGRGSEAFF
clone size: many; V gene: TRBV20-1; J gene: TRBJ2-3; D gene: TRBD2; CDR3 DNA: TGCAGTGTTCTTAGCGGGAGGGCCGAAGATACGCAGTATTTT; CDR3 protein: CSVLSGRAEDTQYF
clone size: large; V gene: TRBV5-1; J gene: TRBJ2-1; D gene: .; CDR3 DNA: TGCGCCAGCAGCTTGGCGCGCACGGAGCAGTTCTTC; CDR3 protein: CASSLARTEQFF
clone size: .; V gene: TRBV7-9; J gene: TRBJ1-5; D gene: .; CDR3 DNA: TGTGCCAGCAGCTTGGCAGGGGATAGCAATCAGCCCCAGCATTTT; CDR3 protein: CASSLAGDSNQPQHF
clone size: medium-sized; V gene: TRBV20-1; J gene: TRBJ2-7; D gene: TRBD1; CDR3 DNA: TGCAGTGCTAGAGATCCGGGGACAGATTACGAGCAGTACTTC; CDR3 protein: CSARDPGTDYEQYF
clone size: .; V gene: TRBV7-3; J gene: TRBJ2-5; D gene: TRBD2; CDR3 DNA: TGTGCCAGCAGCTTATGGGGGACTAGCGGGGCGACCCAGTACTTC; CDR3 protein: CASSLWGTSGATQYF
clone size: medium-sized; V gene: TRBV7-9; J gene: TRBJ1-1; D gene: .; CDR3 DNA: TGTGCCAGTCAGGGCGAGGGGACTGAAGCTTTCTTT; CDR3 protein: CASQGEGTEAFF
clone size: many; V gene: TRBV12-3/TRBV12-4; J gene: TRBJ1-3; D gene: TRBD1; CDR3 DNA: TGTGCCAGCAGGACAGGGGCCAGAAACACCATATATTTT; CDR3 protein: CASRTGARNTIYF
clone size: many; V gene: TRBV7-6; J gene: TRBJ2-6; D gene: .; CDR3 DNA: TGTGCCAGCAGCTTGACTATCTCTGGGGCCAACGTCCTGACTTTC; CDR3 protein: CASSLTISGANVLTF
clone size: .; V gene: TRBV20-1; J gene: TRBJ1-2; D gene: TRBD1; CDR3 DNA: TGCAGTGCTAGAGGCCCACAGGGGGTCTTCTATGGCTACACCTTC; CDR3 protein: CSARGPQGVFYGYTF
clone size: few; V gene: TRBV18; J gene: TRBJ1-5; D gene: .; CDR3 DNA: TGTGCCAGCTCACCACTCGGACCCTATCAGCCCCAGCATTTT; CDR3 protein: CASSPLGPYQPQHF
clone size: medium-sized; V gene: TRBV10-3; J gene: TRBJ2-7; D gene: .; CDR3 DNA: TGTGCCATCAGTGACCAACAGGGATACGAGCAGTACTTC; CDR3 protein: CAISDQQGYEQYF
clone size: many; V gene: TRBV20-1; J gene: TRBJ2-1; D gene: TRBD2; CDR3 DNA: TGCAGTACTAGAGAGCCCCGGGGGATAGCGGGGGTGAGCTCCTACAATGAGCAGTTCTTC; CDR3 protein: CSTREPRGIAGVSSYNEQFF
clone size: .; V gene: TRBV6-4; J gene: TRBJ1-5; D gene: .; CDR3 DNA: TGTGCCAGCAGTGTCCAAGAGGATCAGCCCCAGCATTTT; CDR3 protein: CASSVQEDQPQHF
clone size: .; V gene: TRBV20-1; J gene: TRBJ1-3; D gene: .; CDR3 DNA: TGCAGTGCTGAGTTTGGGAGAAACACCATATATTTT; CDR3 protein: CSAEFGRNTIYF
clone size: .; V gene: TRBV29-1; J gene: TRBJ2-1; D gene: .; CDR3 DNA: TGCAGCGAGGGGGTTGACTCCTACAATGAGCAGTTCTTC; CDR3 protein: CSEGVDSYNEQFF
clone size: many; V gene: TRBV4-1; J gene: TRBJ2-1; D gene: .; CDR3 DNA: TGCGCCAGCAGCCAAGAGACTGAAGGGTTCAGTGAGCAGTTCTTC; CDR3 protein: CASSQETEGFSEQFF
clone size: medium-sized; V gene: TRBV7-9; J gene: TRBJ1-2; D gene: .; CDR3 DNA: TGTGCCAGCAGCTTAGGAGGGTGGTACGGCTACACCTTC; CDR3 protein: CASSLGGWYGYTF
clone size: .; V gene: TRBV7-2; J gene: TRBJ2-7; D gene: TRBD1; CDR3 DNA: TGTGCCAGCAGCCAGCAGGGGGTTGGTTCCTACGAGCAGTACTTC; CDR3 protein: CASSQQGVGSYEQYF
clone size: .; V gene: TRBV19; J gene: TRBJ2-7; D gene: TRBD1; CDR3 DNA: TGTGCCAGTAGTGCCTCCGGGACAGGGGGCTACGAGCAGTACTTC; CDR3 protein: CASSASGTGGYEQYF
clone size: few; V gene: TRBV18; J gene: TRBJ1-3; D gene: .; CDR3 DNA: TGTGCCAGCTCACCACCGGGCAGGGGCAGAAACACCATATATTTT; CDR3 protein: CASSPPGRGRNTIYF
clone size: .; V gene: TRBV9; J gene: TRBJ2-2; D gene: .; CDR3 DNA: TGTGCCAGCTCACCTGCGAGACCCGATAACACCGGGGAGCTGTTTTTT; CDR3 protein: CASSPARPDNTGELFF
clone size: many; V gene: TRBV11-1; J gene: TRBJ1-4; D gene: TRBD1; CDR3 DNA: TGTGCCAGCAGCAAGAACAGGGGAGCTAATGAAAAACTGTTTTTT; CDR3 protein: CASSKNRGANEKLFF
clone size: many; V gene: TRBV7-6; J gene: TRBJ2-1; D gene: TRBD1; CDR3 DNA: TGTGCCAGCAGCGCCCGACAGGGGGCGGGTAATGAGCAGTTCTTC; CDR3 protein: CASSARQGAGNEQFF
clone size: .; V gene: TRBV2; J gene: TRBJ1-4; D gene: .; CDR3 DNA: TGTGCCAGCAGTGATGAGGGGCCAGCAACTAATGAAAAACTGTTTTTT; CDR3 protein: CASSDEGPATNEKLFF
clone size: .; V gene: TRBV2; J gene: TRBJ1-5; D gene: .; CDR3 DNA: TGTGCCAGCAGCAAGGGGTTATCCAATCAGCCCCAGCATTTT; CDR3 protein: CASSKGLSNQPQHF
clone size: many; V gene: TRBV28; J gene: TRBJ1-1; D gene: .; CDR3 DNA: TGTGCCAGCACGCGCCGGTCGCGGACTGAAGCTTTCTTT; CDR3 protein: CASTRRSRTEAFF
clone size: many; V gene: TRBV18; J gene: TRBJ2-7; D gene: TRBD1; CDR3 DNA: TGTGCCAGCTCGCTCAATCCGGGACAGGGGAAGGGGGAGCAGTACTTC; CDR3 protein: CASSLNPGQGKGEQYF
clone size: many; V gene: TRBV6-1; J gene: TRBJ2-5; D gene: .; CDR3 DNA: TGTGCCAGCAGTGAACGCAGCCAAGAGACCCAGTACTTC; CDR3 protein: CASSERSQETQYF
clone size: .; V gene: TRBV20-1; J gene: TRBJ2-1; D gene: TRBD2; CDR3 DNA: TGCAGTGCCGCACTGCTCGGGAGGCCCTACAATGAGCAGTTCTTC; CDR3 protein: CSAALLGRPYNEQFF
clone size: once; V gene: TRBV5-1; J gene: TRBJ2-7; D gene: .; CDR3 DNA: TGCGCCAGCAGCCTAGATACCTACGAGCAGTACTTC; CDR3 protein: CASSLDTYEQYF
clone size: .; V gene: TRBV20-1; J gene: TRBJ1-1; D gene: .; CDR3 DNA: TGCAGTGCTAGTCTGGTAGCGTTCACTGAAGCTTTCTTT; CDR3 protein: CSASLVAFTEAFF
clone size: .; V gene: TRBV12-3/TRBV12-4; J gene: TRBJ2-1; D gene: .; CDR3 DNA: TGTGCCAGCAGTTTCACTTACAATGGGCAGTTCTTC; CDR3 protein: CASSFTYNGQFF
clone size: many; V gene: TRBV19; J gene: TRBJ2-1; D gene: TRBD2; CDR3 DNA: TGTGCCAGTAGTATAGGGACTAGCGGTTACAATGAGCAGTTCTTC; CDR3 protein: CASSIGTSGYNEQFF
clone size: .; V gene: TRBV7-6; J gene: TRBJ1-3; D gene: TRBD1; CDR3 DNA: TGTGCCAGCAGCTTAGAACCTGGACAGGGGGCGCTTGGAAACACCATATATTTT; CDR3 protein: CASSLEPGQGALGNTIYF
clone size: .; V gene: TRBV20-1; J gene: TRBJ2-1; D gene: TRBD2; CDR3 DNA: TGCAGTGCTAGAGCGGGGACTAGCGGCAATGAGCAGTTCTTC; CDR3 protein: CSARAGTSGNEQFF
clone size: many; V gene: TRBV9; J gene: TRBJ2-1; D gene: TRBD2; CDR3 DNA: TGTGCCAGCAGTCGCCGGAGCGGGGCTTACAATGAGCAGTTCTTC; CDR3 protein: CASSRRSGAYNEQFF
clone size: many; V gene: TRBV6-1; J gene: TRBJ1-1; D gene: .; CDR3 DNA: TGTGCCAGCAGCAGGGCCGGGACCTCAATTGAGGGAGCTTTCTTT; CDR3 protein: CASSRAGTSIEGAFF